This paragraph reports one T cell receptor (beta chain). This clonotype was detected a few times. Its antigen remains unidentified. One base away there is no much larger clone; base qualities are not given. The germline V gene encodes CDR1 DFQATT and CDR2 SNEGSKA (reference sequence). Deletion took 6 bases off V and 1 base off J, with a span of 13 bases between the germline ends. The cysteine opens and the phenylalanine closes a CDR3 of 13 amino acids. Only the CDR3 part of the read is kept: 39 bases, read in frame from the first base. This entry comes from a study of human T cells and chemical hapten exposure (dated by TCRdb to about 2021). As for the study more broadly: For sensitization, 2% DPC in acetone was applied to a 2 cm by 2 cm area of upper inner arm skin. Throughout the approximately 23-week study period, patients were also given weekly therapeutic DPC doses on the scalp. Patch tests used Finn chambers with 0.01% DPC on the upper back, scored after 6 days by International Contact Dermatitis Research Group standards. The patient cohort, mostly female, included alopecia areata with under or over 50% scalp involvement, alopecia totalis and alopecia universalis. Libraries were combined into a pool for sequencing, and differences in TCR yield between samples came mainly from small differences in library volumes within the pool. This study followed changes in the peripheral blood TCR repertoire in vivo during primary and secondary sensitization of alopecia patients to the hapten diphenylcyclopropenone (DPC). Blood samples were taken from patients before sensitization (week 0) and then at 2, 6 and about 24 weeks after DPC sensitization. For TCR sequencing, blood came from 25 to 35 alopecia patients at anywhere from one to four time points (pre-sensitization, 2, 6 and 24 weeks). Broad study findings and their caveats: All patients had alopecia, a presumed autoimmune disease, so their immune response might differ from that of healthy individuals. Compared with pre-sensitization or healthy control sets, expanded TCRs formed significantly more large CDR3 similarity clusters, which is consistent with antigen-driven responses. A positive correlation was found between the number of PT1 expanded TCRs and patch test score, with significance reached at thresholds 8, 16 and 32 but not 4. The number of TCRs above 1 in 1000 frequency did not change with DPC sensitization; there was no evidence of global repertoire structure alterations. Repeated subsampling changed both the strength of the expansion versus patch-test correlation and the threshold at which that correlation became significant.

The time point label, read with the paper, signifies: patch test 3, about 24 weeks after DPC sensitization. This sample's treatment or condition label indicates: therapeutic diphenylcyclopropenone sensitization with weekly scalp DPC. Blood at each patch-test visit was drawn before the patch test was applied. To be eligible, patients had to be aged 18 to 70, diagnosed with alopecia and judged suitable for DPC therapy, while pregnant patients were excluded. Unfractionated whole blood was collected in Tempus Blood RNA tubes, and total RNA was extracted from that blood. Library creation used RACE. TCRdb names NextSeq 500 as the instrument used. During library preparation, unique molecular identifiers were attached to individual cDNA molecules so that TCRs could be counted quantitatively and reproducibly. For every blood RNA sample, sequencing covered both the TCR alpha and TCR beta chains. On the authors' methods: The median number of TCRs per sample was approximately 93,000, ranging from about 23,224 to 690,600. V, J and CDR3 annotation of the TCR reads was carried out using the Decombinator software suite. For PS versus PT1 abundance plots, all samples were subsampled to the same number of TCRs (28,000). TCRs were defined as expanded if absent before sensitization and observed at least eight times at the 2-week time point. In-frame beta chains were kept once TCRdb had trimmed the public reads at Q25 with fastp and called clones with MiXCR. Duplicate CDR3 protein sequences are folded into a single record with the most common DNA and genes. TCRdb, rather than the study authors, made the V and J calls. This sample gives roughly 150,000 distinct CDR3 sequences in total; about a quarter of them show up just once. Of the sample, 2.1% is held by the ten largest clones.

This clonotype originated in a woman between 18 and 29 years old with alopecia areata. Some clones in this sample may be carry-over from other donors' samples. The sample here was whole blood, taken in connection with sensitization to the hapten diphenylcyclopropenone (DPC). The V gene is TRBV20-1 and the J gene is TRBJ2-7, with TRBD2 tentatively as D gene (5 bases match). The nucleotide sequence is TGCAGTGCCGCTGTCGGGGTATCCTACGAGCAGTACTTC. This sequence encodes CSAAVGVSYEQYF.